The 14 T cell receptor beta chains below were found in one sample sequenced in a study of brain T cells in children with intractable seizures. Time point: blood from clinic visit 5 months post-surgery; TSC patient then seizure free. TCRdb's copy holds only in-frame clones and misses some; the assay was immunoSEQ multiplex PCR. The sample has hundreds of thousands of clones; about 93% are singletons. The sample in question was peripheral blood, obtained 4 to 5 months after surgery. These receptors originate from a boy younger than two with tuberous sclerosis and intractable seizures.

V and J are TRBV14 and TRBJ2-3; D is possibly TRBD2 (7 bases). The length of the CDR3 is 18 residues. Germline values: CDR1 SGHDN, CDR2 FVKESK. The V gene lost 0 bases and the J gene lost 2 bases, with 18 bases spanning the gap. CDR3 DNA: TGTGCCAGCAGCCAAGAAGAAAGAGGGGGGGCCTACACAGATACGCAGTATTTT. It encodes CASSQEERGGAYTDTQYF.

The rearrangement uses TRBV30 and TRBJ1-2; D is unclear. This CDR3 contains 11 residues. Trimming left V 4 bases short and J 5 bases short, with 8 bases between. Germline CDR1 and CDR2: GTSNPN and SVGIG (reference sequence). The CDR3 region has the DNA TGTGCCTGGAACGTAGGGTATGGCTACACCTTC. It is translated as CAWNVGYGYTF.

The V and J genes are TRBV6-5 and TRBJ2-3; 8 bases map to TRBD2. Germline loops: CDR1 MNHEY, CDR2 SVGAGI. This CDR3 comprises 15 residues. The J segment lost 4 bases and the V segment lost 2 bases, leaving 5 bases of the junction unmatched. CDR3 DNA: TGTGCCAGCAGTTACCGAGCGGGAGTGGCAGATACGCAGTATTTT. It translates to CASSYRAGVADTQYF.

The J gene is TRBJ2-2, the V gene TRBV7-3, with 7 bases that match TRBD2. The CDR3 is made up of 16 amino acids. J was trimmed by 6 bases and V by 5 bases; bases with no gene match: 12. Per germline, CDR1 SGHTA and CDR2 FQGTGA. DNA of the CDR3: TGTGCCAGCAGCCCAAGGCGTGAGGGAGGGGCCGGGGAGCTGTTTTTT. Residues: CASSPRREGGAGELFF.

The count of this clone is one. The CDR3 bases are TGTGCCAGCAGCTTAGTGGGCTTCAACTACGAGCAGTACTTC. Its translation is CASSLVGFNYEQYF. The V call is TRBV7-9, the J call TRBJ2-7; D remains unclear. CDR3 length equals 14 residues. Looked up from germline, CDR1 is SEHNR and CDR2 is FQNEAQ (reference sequence). V was pared by 1 base and J by 3 bases, with 10 bases between.

This chain joins TRBV7-9 and TRBJ2-1; TRBD2 might be the D (6 bases). The CDR3 spans 15 residues. CDR1 and CDR2 from the germline V gene are SEHNR and FQNEAQ (reference sequence). V was trimmed by 7 bases and J by 12 bases, leaving 25 bases between them. The CDR3 spells CASTLADGGWGWQFF. The CDR3 region has the DNA TGTGCCAGCACCCTCGCGGACGGGGGATGGGGTTGGCAGTTCTTC.

This chain uses TRBV7-2 with TRBJ2-4; the D is unclear. The CDR3 is made up of 14 amino acids. The ends were cut back, 2 bases at V and 5 bases at J, with 10 bases in the middle. Germline V lookup: CDR1 SGHTA, CDR2 FQGNSA. In nucleotides, the CDR3 is TGTGCCAGCAGCTTACAGTCAAGCGAAAACATTCAGTACTTC. Protein product: CASSLQSSENIQYF.

This sequence joins TRBV7-9 and TRBJ1-1; weak D call: TRBD1 (6 bases). V was pared by 3 bases and J by 7 bases, with 9 bases between. CDR3 length: 12 residues. The germline gives CDR1 SEHNR, CDR2 FQNEAQ (reference sequence). In nucleotides, the CDR3 is TGTGCCAGCAGCTTCTCGGACAGTGAAGCTTTCTTT. This codes for CASSFSDSEAFF.

The J gene is TRBJ2-1, the V gene TRBV10-1; 12 bases align to TRBD2. The V gene end was trimmed by 3 bases and the J gene end by 5 bases; junction bases not matched to a gene: 5. This CDR3 comprises 16 residues. From germline, CDR1 is WNHNN and CDR2 SYGVQD (reference sequence). CDR3 sequence reads: CASSDLGLAGNNEQFF. Here the CDR3 DNA reads TGCGCCAGCAGTGACCTGGGACTAGCGGGTAACAATGAGCAGTTCTTC.

This sequence joins TRBV4-1 and TRBJ1-1; D uncertain. In germline, CDR1 is MGHRA, CDR2 YSYEKL. This CDR3 region has 13 residues. V lost 7 bases, J lost 1 base, and 10 bases lay in between. CDR3 protein: CASTIVGNTEAFF. CDR3 coding DNA: TGCGCCAGCACCATAGTAGGGAACACTGAAGCTTTCTTT.

The chain carries TRBV28 and TRBJ1-2; 9 nucleotides align to TRBD1. V lost 6 bases and J lost 1; bases outside the gene matches: 6. CDR1 is MDHEN and CDR2 is SYDVKM in the germline V gene. The CDR3 has 15 residues. The CDR3 region has the DNA TGTGCCAGCAGCCGTACAGGGGGCCTTAACTATGGCTACACCTTC. Residues: CASSRTGGLNYGYTF.

The rearrangement uses TRBV14 and TRBJ1-1; D unresolved. The V end lost 1 base, the J end lost 0 bases, and 15 bases lay between the germline ends. Germline V lookup: CDR1 SGHDN, CDR2 FVKESK. This CDR3 contains 17 residues. The CDR3 sequence is CASSQAPRPFMNTEAFF. The CDR3 DNA reads TGTGCCAGCAGCCAAGCCCCCAGGCCGTTCATGAACACTGAAGCTTTCTTT.

The chain is built from TRBV30 and TRBJ1-6, with D perhaps matching TRBD1 (6 bases). This CDR3 comprises 15 residues. The ends were cut back, 0 bases at V and 7 bases at J, with 13 bases in the middle. In germline, CDR1 is GTSNPN, CDR2 SVGIG (reference sequence). The CDR3 protein is CAWSVPRGHNSPLHF. CDR3 DNA sequence: TGTGCCTGGAGTGTACCACGGGGGCACAATTCACCCCTCCACTTT.

The gene calls are TRBV2 and TRBJ1-2, with 11 positions matching TRBD1. Germline CDR1 reads SNHLY; CDR2 reads FYNNEI. This CDR3 is built from 15 residues. The V segment lost 3 bases and the J segment 7 bases; nucleotides outside the gene matches: 7. CDR3 loop: CASSDWDRGFGGYTF. The DNA of the CDR3 is TGTGCCAGCAGTGATTGGGACAGGGGGTTCGGTGGCTACACCTTC.